This T cell receptor (beta chain) derives from a study of CD8+ T cells in alopecia areata. At the level of the study: The study gave treated patients oral tofacitinib at 5 to 10 mg twice daily.

Isolated RNA was reverse transcribed into cDNA used as the sequencing template. Libraries were prepared by immunoSEQ multiplex PCR; TCRdb keeps only in-frame clonotypes and omits some of them. The sample includes roughly 200,000 clones, 63% of them seen just once. Alopecia areata patients provided lesional scalp punch biopsies and peripheral blood. V gave up 5 bases and J gave up 4 bases; unmatched junction bases: 4. The CDR3 consists of 13 residues. Germline V gene lookup returns CDR1 MNHEY and CDR2 SMNVEV (reference sequence). Sequences were derived from CD4+ T cells sorted from blood, sampled at week 0. The sequence was collected from a human donor with alopecia areata. V gene TRBV27 combines with J gene TRBJ1-1; 7 nucleotides align to TRBD1. CDR3 protein: CASSINRGTEAFF. The CDR3 DNA reads as TGTGCCAGCAGTATTAACAGGGGCACTGAAGCTTTCTTT.